Below, 10 T cell receptor beta chains from the same sample are listed, as sequenced in a study of OX40 agonist ivuxolimab in advanced cancers. Assay used: immunoSEQ multiplex PCR; TCRdb lists only in-frame clones, some missing. The sample has around 50,000 clones; approximately 89% are singletons. The sequences come from CD4+ or CD8+ T cells sorted from blood, collected in a trial of the OX40 agonist ivuxolimab. The receptors here all came from an adult with an advanced solid tumor such as melanoma, head and neck, liver or kidney cancer.

The genes are TRBV19 and TRBJ2-2, with 8 nucleotides matching TRBD2. This CDR3 has 15 residues. Germline lookup yields CDR1 LNHDA and CDR2 SQIVND (reference sequence). The V gene end was trimmed by 4 bases and the J gene end by 7 bases; junction bases not matched to a gene: 8. The CDR3 DNA sequence: TGTGCCAGTAGTACTCGGGAGGGCCGGATCGGGGAGCTGTTTTTT. It specifies CASSTREGRIGELFF.

The V call is TRBV6-5, the J call TRBJ1-1; D possibly corresponds to TRBD1 (5 bases). The V gene's germline CDR1 is MNHEY and CDR2 SVGAGI. Trimming shortened V by 6 bases and J by 3 bases, and 17 bases separated the two germline ends. The CDR3 is 15 amino acids. CDR3 sequence: CASSPNPIRDTEAFF. In nucleotides, the CDR3 is TGTGCCAGCAGCCCTAACCCGATCAGGGACACTGAAGCTTTCTTT.

This clone was recorded only once. The chain couples TRBV2 to TRBJ1-5; 7 bases map to TRBD1. This CDR3 is built from 15 residues. Germline assignment: CDR1 SNHLY and CDR2 FYNNEI. Trimming removed 6 bases from V and 4 bases from J; junction bases left unmatched: 9. CDR3 coding DNA: TGTGCCAGCAGGAAAGACAGGGCAGAGAATCAGCCCCAGCATTTT. Translated, it gives CASRKDRAENQPQHF.

Concerning this clone itself: The junction shows a germline mismatch at one end, possibly a read error. V usage is TRBV11-2 and J usage is TRBJ2-7; 12 positions match TRBD2. The CDR3 has 13 residues. Germline CDR1 is SGHAT and CDR2 is FQNNGV. The CDR3: CASRPGLAGPFRF. CDR3 DNA sequence: TGTGCCAGCAGGCCGGGACTAGCGGGCCCTTTTCGCTTC.

The rearrangement joins TRBV18 to TRBJ1-1; D is perhaps TRBD1 (5 bases). The germline V gene encodes CDR1 KGHSH and CDR2 LQKENI. The V end was cut by 3 bases, the J end by 4 bases, with 12 bases between. The length of the CDR3 is 14 residues. As DNA, the CDR3 is TGTGCCAGCTCACCGAACCAGGGTGGCACTGAAGCTTTCTTT. It yields the protein CASSPNQGGTEAFF.

As to this clone: One end of the junction does not line up with germline, which may come from a read error. The gene calls are TRBV6-6 and TRBJ1-2; D call uncertain. Germline CDR1 and CDR2: MNHNY and SVGAGI (reference sequence). The CDR3 extends over 13 amino acids. The chain's CDR3 is CAISESGGYGYTF. The CDR3 region has the DNA TGTGCCATCAGTGAGTCTGGTGGCTATGGCTACACCTTC.

The chain has TRBV6-5 and TRBJ2-1; D is undetermined. The CDR3 length is 13 residues. Trimming took off 6 bases at V and 3 bases at J, with 9 bases between the two ends. Germline V lookup: CDR1 MNHEY, CDR2 SVGAGI. The CDR3 here is CASSTWSYNEQFF. CDR3 DNA: TGTGCCAGCAGCACCTGGAGCTACAATGAGCAGTTCTTC.

The rearrangement uses TRBV10-3 and TRBJ1-5; D gene unclear. V dropped 7 bases and J dropped 0 bases, with 7 bases sitting between them. CDR1 is ENHRY and CDR2 is SYGVKD in the germline V gene. The CDR3 spans 13 residues. The CDR3 DNA follows: TGTGCCATCACGGGCAGTAGCAATCAGCCCCAGCATTTT. Protein sequence: CAITGSSNQPQHF.

This rearrangement joins TRBV7-2 to TRBJ1-2, with D perhaps TRBD1 (5 bases). In germline, CDR1 is SGHTA, CDR2 FQGNSA. V dropped 2 bases and J dropped 5 bases, with 12 bases sitting between them. This CDR3 is 14 amino acids long. The CDR3 sequence: CASSLNGAGYGYTF. CDR3 DNA: TGTGCCAGCAGCTTAAATGGGGCAGGGTATGGCTACACCTTC.

The chain combines TRBV29-1 with TRBJ1-5, with D perhaps TRBD1 (5 bases). V was cut by 7 bases and J by 3 bases, with 13 bases left in between. CDR3 length: 13 amino acids. Germline CDR1 is SQVTM and CDR2 is ANQGSEA. CDR3 region: CSAQTDPNQPQHF. The CDR3 DNA follows: TGCAGCGCACAGACAGACCCCAATCAGCCCCAGCATTTT.